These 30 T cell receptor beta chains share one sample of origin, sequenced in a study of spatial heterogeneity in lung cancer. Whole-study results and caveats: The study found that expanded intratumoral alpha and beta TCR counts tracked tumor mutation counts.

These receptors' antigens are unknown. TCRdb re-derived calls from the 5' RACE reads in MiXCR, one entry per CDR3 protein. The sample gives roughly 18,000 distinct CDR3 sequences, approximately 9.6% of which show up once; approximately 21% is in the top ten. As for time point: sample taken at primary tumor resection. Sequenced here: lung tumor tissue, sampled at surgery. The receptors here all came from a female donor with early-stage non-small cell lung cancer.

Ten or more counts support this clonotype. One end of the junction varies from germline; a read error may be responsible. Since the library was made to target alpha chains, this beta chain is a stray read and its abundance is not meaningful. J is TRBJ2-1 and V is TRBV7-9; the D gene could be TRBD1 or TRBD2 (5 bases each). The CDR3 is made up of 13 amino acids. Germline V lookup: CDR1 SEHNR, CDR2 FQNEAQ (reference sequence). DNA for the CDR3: TGTGCCAGCAGCTTAGAGGTTGGGGCAGCGGTGGTCTTC. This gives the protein CASSLEVGAAVVF.

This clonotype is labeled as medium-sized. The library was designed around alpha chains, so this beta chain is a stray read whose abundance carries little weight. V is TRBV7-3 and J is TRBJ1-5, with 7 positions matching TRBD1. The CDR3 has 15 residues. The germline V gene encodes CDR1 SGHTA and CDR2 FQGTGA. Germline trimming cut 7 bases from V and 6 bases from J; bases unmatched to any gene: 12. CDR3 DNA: TGTGCCAGCATCAAAAAAAAGGGGGCGGCTCAGCCCCAGCATTTT. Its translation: CASIKKKGAAQPQHF.

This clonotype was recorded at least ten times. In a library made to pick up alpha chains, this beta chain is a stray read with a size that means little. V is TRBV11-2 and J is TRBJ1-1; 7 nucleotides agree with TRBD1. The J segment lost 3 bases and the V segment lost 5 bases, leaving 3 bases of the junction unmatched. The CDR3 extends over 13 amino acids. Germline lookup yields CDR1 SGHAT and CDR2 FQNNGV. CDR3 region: CASSRDRYTEAFF. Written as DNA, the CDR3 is TGTGCCAGCAGCCGGGACAGATACACTGAAGCTTTCTTT.

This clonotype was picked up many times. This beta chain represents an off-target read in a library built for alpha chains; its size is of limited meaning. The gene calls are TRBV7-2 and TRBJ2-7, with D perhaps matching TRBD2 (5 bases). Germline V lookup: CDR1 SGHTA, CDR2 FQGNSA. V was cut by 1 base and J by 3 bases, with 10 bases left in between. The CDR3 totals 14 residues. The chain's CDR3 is CASSLGFGGYEQYF. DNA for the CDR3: TGTGCCAGCAGCTTAGGGTTCGGAGGCTACGAGCAGTACTTC.

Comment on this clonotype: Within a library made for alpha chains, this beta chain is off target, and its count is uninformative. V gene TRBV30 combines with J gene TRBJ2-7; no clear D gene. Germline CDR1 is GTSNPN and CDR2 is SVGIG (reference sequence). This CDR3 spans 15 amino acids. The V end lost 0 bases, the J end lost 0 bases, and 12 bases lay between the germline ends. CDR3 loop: CAWSVPELISYEQYF. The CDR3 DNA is TGTGCCTGGAGTGTACCGGAGCTCATCTCCTACGAGCAGTACTTC. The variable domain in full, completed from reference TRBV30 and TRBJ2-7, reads SQTIHQWPATLVQPVGSPLSLECTVEGTSNPNLYWYRQAAGRGLQLLFYSVGIGQISSEVPQNLSASRPQDRQFILSSKKLLLSDSGFYLCAWSVPELISYEQYFGPGTRLTVT.

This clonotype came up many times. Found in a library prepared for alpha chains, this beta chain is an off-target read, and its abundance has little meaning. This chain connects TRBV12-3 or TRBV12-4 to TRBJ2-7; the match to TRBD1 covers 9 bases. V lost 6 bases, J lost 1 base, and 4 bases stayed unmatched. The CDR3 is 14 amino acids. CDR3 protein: CASSGTGSSYEQYF. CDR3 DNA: TGTGCCAGCAGCGGGACAGGGTCATCCTACGAGCAGTACTTC.

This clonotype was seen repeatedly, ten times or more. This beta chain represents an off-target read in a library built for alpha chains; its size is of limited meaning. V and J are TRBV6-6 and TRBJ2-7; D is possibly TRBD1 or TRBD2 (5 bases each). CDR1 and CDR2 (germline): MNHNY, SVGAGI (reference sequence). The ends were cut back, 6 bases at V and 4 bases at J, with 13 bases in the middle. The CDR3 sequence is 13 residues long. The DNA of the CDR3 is TGTGCCAGCAGGTCCGGGACCACTTACGAGCAGTACTTC. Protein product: CASRSGTTYEQYF.

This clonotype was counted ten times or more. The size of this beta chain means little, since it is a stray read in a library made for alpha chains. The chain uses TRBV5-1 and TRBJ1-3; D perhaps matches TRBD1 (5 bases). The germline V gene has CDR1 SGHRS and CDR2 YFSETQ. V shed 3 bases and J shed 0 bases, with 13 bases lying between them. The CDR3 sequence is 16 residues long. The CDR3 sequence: CASSSADTSSGNTIYF. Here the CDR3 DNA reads TGCGCCAGCAGCTCGGCGGACACCAGCTCTGGAAACACCATATATTTT. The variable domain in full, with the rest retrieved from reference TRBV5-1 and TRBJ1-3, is KAGVTQTPRYLIKTRGQQVTLSCSPISGHRSVSWYQQTPGQGLQFLFEYFSETQRNKGNFPGRFSGRQFSNSRSEMNVSTLELGDSALYLCASSSADTSSGNTIYFGEGSWLTVV.

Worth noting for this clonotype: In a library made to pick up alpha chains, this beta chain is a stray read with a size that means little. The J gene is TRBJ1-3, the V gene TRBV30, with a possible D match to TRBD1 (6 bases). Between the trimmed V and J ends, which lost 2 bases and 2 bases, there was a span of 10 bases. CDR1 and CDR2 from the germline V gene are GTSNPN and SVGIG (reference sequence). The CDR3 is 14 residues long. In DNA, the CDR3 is TGTGCCTGGAGTTCGGGGGCCGCTGGAAACACCATATATTTT. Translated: CAWSSGAAGNTIYF.

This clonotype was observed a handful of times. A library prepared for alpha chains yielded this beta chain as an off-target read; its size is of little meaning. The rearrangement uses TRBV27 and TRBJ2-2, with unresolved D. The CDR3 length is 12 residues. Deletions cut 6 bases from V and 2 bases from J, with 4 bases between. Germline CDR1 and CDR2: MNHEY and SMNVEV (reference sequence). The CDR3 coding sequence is TGTGCCAGCAGGTTAAACACCGGGGAGCTGTTTTTT. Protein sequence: CASRLNTGELFF.

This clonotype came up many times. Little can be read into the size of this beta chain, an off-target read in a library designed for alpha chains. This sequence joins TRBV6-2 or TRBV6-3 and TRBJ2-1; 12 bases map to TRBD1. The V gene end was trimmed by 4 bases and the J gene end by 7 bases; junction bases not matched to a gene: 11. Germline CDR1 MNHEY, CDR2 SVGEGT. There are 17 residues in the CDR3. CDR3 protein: CASSFHTGTGGLNEQFF. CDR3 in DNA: TGTGCCAGCAGTTTCCACACCGGGACAGGGGGCTTAAATGAGCAGTTCTTC.

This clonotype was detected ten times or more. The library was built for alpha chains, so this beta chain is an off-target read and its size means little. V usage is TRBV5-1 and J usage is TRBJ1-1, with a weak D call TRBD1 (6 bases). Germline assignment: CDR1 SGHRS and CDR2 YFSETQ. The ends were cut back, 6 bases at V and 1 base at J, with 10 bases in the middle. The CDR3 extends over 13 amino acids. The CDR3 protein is CASTWDTNTEAFF. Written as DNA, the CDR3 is TGCGCCAGCACCTGGGACACGAACACTGAAGCTTTCTTT.

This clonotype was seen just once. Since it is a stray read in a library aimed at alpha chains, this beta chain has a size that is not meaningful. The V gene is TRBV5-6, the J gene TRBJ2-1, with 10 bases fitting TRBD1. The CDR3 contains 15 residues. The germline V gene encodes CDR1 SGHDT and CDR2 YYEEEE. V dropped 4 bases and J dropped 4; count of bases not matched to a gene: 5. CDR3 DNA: TGTGCCAGCAGCGGGGCGGGACAGGGGTACAATGAGCAGTTCTTC. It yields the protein CASSGAGQGYNEQFF.

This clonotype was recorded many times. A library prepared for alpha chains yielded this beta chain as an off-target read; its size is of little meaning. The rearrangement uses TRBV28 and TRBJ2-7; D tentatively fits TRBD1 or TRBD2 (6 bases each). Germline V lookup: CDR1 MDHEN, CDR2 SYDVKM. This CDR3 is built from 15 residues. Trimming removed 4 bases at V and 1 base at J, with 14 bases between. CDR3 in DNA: TGTGCCAGCAGTTACCCCGGGGGCGAGTCCTACGAGCAGTACTTC. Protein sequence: CASSYPGGESYEQYF.

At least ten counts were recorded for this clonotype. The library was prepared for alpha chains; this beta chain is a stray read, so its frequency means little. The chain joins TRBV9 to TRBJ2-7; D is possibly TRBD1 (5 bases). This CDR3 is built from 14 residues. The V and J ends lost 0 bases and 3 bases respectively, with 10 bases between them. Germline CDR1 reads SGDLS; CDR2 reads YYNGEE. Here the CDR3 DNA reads TGTGCCAGCAGCGTAGAAGGGGAAAGCTACGAGCAGTACTTC. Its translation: CASSVEGESYEQYF. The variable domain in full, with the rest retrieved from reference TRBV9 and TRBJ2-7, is DSGVTQTPKHLITATGQRVTLRCSPRSGDLSVYWYQQSLDQGLQFLIQYYNGEERAKGNILERFSAQQFPDLHSELNLSSLELGDSALYFCASSVEGESYEQYFGPGTRLTVT.

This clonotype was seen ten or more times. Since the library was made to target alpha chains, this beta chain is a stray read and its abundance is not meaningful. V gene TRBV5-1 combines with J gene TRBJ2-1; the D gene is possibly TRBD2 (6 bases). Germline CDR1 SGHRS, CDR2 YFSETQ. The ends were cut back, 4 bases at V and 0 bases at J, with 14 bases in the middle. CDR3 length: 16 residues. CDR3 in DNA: TGCGCCAGCAGCACCTTTAGCGGTCCCTCCTACAATGAGCAGTTCTTC. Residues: CASSTFSGPSYNEQFF.

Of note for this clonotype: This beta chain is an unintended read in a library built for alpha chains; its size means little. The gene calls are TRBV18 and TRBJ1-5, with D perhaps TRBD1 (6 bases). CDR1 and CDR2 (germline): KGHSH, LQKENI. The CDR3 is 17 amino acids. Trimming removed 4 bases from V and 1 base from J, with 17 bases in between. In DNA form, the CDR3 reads TGTGCCAGCTCACTGAGTGCTGTGGGGGCGAGCAATCAGCCCCAGCATTTT. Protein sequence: CASSLSAVGASNQPQHF.

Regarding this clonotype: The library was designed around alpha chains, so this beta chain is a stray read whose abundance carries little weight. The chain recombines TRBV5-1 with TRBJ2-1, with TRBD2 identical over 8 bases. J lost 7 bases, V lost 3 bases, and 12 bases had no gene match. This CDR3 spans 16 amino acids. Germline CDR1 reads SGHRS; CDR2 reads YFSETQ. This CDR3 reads CASSSSLTGGRNEQFF. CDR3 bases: TGCGCCAGCAGCTCCTCCCTCACGGGGGGGCGGAATGAGCAGTTCTTC.

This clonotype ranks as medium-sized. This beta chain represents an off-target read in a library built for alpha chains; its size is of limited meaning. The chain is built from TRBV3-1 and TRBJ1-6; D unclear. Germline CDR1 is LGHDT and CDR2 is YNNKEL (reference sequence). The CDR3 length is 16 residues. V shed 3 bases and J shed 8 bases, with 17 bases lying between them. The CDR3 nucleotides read TGTGCCAGCAGCCAGGTTTACCCGGGCGGACATTCACCCCTCCACTTT. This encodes CASSQVYPGGHSPLHF.

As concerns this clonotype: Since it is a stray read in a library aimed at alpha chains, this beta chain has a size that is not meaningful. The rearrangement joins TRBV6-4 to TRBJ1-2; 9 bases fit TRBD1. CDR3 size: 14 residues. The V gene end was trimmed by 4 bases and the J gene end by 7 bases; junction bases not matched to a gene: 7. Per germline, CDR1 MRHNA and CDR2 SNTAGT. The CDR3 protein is CASSARGQGFGYTF. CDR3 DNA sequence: TGTGCCAGCAGTGCCCGTGGACAGGGGTTTGGCTACACCTTC.

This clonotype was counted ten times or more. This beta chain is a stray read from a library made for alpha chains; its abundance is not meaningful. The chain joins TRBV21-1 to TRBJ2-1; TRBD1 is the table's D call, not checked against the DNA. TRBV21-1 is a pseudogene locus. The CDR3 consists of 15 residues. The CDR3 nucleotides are TGTGCCAGCAGCAAAGTAGGGGGGCGAGTCAATGAGCAGTTCTTC. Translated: CASSKVGGRVNEQFF.

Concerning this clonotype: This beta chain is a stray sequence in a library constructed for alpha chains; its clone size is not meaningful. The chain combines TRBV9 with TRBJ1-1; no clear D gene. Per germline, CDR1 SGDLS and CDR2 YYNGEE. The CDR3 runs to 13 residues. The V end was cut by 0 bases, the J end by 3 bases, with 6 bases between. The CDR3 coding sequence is TGTGCCAGCAGCGTAGTCGTAGACACTGAAGCTTTCTTT. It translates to CASSVVVDTEAFF.

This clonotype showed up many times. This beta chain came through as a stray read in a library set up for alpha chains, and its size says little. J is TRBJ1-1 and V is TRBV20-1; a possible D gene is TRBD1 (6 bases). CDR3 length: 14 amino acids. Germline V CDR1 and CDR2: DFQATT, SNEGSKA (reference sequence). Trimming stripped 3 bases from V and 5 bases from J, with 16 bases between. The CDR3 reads CSASQQGRGTEAFF. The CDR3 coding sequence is TGCAGTGCTAGCCAGCAGGGGAGAGGGACTGAAGCTTTCTTT.

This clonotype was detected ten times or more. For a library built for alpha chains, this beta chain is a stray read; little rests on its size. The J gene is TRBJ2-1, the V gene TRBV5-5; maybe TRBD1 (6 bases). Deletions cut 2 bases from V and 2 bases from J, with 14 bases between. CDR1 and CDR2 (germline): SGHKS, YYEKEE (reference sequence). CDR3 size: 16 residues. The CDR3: CASSLSPQGTYNEQFF. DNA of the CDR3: TGTGCCAGCAGCTTAAGCCCGCAGGGGACCTACAATGAGCAGTTCTTC.

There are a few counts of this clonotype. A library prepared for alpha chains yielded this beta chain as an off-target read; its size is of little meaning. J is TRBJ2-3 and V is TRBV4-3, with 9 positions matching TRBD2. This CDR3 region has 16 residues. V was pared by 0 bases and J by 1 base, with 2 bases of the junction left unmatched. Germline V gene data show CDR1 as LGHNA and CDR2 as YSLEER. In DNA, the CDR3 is TGCGCCAGCAGCCAAGACGAGCGGGGGGGCACAGATACGCAGTATTTT. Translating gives CASSQDERGGTDTQYF.

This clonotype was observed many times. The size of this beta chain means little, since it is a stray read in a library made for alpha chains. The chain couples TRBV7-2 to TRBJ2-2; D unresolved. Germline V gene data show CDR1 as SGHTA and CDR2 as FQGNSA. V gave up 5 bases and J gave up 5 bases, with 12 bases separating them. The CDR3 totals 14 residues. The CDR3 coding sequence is TGTGCCAGCAGCCTTCCGTACGGGACCGGGGAGCTGTTTTTT. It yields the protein CASSLPYGTGELFF.

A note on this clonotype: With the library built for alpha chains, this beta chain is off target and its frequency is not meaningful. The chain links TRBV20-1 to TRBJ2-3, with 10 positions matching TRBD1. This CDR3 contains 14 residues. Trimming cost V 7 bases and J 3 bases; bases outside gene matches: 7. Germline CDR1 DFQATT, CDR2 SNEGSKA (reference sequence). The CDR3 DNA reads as TGCAGTGGCAAGGACAGGGGGGCTACAGATACGCAGTATTTT. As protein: CSGKDRGATDTQYF.

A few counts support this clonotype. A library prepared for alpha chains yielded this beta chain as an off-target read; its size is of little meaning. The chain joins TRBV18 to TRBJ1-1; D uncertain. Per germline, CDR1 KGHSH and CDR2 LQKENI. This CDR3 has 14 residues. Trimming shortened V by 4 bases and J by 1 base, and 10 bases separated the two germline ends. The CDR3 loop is CASSQNGKNTEAFF. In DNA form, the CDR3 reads TGTGCCAGCTCACAAAACGGCAAGAACACTGAAGCTTTCTTT.

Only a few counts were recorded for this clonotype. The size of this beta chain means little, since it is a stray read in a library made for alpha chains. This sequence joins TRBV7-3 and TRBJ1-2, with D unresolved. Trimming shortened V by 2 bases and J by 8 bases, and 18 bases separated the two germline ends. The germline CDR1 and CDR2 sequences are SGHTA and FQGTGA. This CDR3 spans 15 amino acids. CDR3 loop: CASSLGARANRGYTF. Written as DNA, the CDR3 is TGTGCCAGCAGCTTAGGAGCGAGGGCGAATCGGGGCTACACCTTC.

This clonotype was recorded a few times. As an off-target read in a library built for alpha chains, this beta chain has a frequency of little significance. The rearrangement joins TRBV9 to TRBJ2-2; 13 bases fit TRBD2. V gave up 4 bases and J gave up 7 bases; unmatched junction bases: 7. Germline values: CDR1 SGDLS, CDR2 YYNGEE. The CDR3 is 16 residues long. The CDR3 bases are TGTGCCAGCAGCCCCCGACTAGCGGGGGGACGCGGGGAGCTGTTTTTT. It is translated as CASSPRLAGGRGELFF.